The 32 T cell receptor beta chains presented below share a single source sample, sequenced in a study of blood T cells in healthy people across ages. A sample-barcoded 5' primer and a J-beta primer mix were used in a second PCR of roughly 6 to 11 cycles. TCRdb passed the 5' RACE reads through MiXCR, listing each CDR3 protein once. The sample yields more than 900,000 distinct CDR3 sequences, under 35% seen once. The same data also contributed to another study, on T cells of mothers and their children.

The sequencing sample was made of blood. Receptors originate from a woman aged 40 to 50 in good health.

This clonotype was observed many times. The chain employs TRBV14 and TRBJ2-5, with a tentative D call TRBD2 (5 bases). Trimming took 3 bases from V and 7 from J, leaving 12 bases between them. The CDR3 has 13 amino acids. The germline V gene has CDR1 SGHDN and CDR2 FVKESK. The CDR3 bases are TGTGCCAGCAGCCAGGATGAGGGTGTGACCCAGTACTTC. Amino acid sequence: CASSQDEGVTQYF.

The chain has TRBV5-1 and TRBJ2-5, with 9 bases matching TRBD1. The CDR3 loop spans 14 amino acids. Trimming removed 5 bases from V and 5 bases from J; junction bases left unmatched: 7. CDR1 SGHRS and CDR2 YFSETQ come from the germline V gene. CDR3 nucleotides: TGCGCCAGCAGGATCCGGGACAGGGCGGAGACCCAGTACTTC. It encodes CASRIRDRAETQYF.

CDR3 residues: CASSSRERRETQYF. As DNA, the CDR3 is TGCGCCAGCTCGTCGCGGGAGAGGCGAGAGACCCAGTACTTC. The rearrangement joins TRBV10-1 to TRBJ2-5; 7 bases match TRBD2. Germline loops: CDR1 WNHNN, CDR2 SYGVQD (reference sequence). V lost 8 bases and J lost 4; bases outside the gene matches: 10. The CDR3 sequence is 14 residues long.

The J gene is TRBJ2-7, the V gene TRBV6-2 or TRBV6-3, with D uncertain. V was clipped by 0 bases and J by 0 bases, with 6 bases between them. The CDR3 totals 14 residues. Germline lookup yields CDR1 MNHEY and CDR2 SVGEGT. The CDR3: CASSYSQSSYEQYF. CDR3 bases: TGTGCCAGCAGTTACTCTCAGAGCTCCTACGAGCAGTACTTC.

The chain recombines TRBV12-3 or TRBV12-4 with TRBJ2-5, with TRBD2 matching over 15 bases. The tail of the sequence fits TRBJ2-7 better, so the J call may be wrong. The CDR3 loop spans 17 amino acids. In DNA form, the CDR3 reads TGTGCCAGCAAGGGAGTTAGGACTAGCGGGGGGGCTTACGAGCAGTACTTC. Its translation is CASKGVRTSGGAYEQYF.

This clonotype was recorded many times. This CDR3 is CASSLDAKNIQYF. DNA for the CDR3: TGTGCCAGCAGCCTGGACGCCAAAAACATTCAGTACTTC. The J gene is TRBJ2-4, the V gene TRBV4-2, with D hard to call. This CDR3 has 13 amino acids. Germline assignment: CDR1 LGHNA and CDR2 YNFKEQ. Trimming shortened V by 4 bases and J by 1 base, and 5 bases separated the two germline ends.

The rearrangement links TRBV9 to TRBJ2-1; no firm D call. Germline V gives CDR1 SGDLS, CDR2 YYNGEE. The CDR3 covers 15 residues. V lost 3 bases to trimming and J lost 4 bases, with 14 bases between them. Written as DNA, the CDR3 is TGTGCCAGCAGCGCCCCAGTCTCGAGTTACAATGAGCAGTTCTTC. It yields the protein CASSAPVSSYNEQFF. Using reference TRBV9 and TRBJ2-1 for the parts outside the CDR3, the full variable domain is DSGVTQTPKHLITATGQRVTLRCSPRSGDLSVYWYQQSLDQGLQFLIQYYNGEERAKGNILERFSAQQFPDLHSELNLSSLELGDSALYFCASSAPVSSYNEQFFGPGTRLTVL.

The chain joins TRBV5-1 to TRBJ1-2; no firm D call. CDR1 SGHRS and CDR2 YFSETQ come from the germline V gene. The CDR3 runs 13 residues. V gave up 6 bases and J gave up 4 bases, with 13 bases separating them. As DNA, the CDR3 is TGCGCCAGCACCATTTTTACGGTCTATGGCTACACCTTC. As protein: CASTIFTVYGYTF.

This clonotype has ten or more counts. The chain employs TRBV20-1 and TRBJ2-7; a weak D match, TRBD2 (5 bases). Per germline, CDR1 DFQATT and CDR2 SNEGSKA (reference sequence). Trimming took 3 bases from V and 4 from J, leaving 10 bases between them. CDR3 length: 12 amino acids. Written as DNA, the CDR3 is TGCAGTGCTAGTGGGCTAGCTTACGAGCAGTACTTC. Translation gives CSASGLAYEQYF.

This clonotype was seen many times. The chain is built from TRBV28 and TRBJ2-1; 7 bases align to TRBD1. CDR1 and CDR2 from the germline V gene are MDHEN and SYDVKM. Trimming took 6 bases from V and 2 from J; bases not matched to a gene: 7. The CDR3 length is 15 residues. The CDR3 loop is CASSLTGTAYNEQFF. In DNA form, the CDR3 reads TGTGCCAGCAGCTTAACCGGGACAGCCTACAATGAGCAGTTCTTC.

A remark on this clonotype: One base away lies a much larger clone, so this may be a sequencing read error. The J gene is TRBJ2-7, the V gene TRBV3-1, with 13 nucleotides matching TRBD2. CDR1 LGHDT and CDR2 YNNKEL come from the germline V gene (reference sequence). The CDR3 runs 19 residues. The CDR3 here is CASSPYRRTSGGGTYELYF. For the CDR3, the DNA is TGTGCCAGCAGCCCTTATAGACGGACTAGCGGGGGCGGTACCTACGAGCTGTACTTC.

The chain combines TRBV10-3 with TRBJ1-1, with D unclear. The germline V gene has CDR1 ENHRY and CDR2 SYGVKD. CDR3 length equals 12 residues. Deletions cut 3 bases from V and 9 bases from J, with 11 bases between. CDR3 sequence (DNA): TGTGCCATCAGTGAACCGGCAGAACAAGCTTTCTTT. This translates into CAISEPAEQAFF.

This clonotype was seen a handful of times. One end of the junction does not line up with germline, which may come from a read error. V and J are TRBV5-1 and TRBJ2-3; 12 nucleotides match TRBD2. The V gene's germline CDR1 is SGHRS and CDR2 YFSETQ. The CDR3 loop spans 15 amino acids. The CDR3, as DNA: TGCGCCAGCAGCTTGAGGACTAGCGGGGAGGATACGCGGTATTTT. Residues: CASSLRTSGEDTRYF. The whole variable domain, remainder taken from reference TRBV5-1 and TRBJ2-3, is KAGVTQTPRYLIKTRGQQVTLSCSPISGHRSVSWYQQTPGQGLQFLFEYFSETQRNKGNFPGRFSGRQFSNSRSEMNVSTLELGDSALYLCASSLRTSGEDTRYFGPGTRLTVL.

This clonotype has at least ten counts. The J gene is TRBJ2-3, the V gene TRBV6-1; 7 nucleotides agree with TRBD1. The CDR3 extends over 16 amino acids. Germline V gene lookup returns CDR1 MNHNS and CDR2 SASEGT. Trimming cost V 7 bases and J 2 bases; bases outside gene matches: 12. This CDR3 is CASNPPTGLLTDTQYF. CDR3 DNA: TGTGCCAGCAACCCCCCGACAGGGCTTCTCACAGATACGCAGTATTTT.

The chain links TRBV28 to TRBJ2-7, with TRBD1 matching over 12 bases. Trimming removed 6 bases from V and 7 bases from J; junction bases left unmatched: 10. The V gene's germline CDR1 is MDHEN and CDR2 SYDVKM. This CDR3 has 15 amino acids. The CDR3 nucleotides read TGTGCCAGCAGGACACCGGGACAGGGGGCAGAAGAGCAGTACTTC. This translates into CASRTPGQGAEEQYF.

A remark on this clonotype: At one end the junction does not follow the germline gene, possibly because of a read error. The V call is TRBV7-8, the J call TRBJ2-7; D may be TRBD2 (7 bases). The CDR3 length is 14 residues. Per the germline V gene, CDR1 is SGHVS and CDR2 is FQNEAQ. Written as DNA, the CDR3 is TGTACCAGCAGCTTAGGAGGGGGGGCCTACGAGCAGTACTTC. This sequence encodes CTSSLGGGAYEQYF.

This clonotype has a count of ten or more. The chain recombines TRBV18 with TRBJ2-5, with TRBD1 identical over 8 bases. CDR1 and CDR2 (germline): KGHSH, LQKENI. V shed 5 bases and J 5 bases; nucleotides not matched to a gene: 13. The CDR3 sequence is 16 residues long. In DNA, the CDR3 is TGTGCCAGCTCAAGAGCAGCGACAGGGGCGGGGGAGACCCAGTACTTC. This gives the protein CASSRAATGAGETQYF.

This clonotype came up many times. Written as DNA, the CDR3 is TGTGCCAGCAGTCGTACAGGGGGCCTCGATTCACCCCTCCACTTT. Its protein is CASSRTGGLDSPLHF. This chain connects TRBV6-5 to TRBJ1-6; 9 nucleotides match TRBD1. This CDR3 contains 15 residues. Germline V gene sequence: CDR1 MNHEY, CDR2 SVGAGI. V dropped 5 bases and J dropped 8; count of bases not matched to a gene: 7.

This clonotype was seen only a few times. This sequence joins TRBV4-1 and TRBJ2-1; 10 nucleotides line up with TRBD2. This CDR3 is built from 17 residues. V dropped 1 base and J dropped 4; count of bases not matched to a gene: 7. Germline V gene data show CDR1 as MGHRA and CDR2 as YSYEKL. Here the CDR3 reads CASSQGLAGGPYNEQFF. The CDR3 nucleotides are TGCGCCAGCAGCCAAGGATTAGCGGGGGGACCATACAATGAGCAGTTCTTC.

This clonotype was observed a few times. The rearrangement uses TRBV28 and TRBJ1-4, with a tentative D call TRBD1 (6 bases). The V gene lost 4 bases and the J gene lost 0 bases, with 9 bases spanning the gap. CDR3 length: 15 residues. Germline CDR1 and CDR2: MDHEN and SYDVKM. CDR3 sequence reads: CASSSGGPTNEKLFF. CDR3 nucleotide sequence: TGTGCCAGCAGTTCGGGGGGGCCAACTAATGAAAAACTGTTTTTT.

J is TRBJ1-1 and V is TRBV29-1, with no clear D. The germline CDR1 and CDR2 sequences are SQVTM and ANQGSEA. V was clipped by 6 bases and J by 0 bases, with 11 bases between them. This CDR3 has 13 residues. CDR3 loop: CSVYKEMNTEAFF. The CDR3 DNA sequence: TGCAGCGTCTATAAGGAAATGAACACTGAAGCTTTCTTT.

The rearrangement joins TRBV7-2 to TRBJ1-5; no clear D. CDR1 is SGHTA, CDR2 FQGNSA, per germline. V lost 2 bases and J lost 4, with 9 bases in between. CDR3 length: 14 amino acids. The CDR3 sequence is CASSLQSFNQPQHF. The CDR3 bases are TGTGCCAGCAGCTTACAGTCCTTTAATCAGCCCCAGCATTTT. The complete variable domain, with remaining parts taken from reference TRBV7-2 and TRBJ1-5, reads GAGVSQSPSNKVTEKGKDVELRCDPISGHTALYWYRQSLGQGLEFLIYFQGNSAPDKSGLPSDRFSAERTGGSVSTLTIQRTQQEDSAVYLCASSLQSFNQPQHFGDGTRLSIL.

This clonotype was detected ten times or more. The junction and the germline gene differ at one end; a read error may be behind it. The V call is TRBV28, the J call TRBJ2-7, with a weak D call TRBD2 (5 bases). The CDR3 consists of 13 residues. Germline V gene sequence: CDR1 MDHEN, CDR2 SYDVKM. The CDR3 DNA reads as TGCGCCAGCAGCGGCACGGGAACCTACGAGCAGTACTTC. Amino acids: CASSGTGTYEQYF.

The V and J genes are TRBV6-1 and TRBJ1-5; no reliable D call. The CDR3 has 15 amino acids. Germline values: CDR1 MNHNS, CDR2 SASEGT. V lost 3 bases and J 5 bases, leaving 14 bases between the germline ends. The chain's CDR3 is CASSDVSGGYQPQHF. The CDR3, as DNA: TGTGCCAGCAGTGATGTATCGGGCGGTTATCAGCCCCAGCATTTT.

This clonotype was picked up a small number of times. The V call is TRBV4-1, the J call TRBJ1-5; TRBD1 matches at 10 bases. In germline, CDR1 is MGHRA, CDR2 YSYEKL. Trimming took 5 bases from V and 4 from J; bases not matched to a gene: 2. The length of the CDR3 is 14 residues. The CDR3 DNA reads TGCGCCAGCAGCTGGGACAGGGGTAATCAGCCCCAGCATTTT. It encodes CASSWDRGNQPQHF.

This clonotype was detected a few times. CDR3 loop: CASSLRGGRPDTQYF. CDR3 sequence (DNA): TGTGCCAGCAGCTTGCGGGGGGGCCGCCCAGATACGCAGTATTTT. This chain uses TRBV5-4 with TRBJ2-3, with 8 bases identical to TRBD2. V trimming: 1 base; J trimming: 4 bases; junction bases outside the gene matches: 5. This CDR3 has 15 residues. Germline loops: CDR1 SGHNT, CDR2 YYREEE (reference sequence).

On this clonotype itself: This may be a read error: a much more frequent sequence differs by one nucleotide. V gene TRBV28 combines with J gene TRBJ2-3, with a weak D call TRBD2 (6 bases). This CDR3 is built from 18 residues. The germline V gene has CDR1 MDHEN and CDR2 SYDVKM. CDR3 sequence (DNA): TGTGCCAGCAGTTTATTCCCCCGGACTACCATCCTGTCAGATGCGCAGTATTTT. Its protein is CASSLFPRTTILSDAQYF.

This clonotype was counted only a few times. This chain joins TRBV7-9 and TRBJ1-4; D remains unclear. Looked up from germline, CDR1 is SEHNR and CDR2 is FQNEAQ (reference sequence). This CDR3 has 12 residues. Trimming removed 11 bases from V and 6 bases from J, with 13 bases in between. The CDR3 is CASRGMDEKLFF. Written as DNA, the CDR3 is TGTGCCTCGCGGGGTATGGATGAAAAACTGTTTTTT.

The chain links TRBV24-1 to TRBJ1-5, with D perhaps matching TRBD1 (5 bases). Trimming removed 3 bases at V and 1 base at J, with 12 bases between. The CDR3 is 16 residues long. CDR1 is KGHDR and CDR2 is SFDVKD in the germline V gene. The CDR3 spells CATSDRRTRSNQPQHF. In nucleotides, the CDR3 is TGTGCCACCAGTGATCGGAGGACAAGGAGCAATCAGCCCCAGCATTTT.

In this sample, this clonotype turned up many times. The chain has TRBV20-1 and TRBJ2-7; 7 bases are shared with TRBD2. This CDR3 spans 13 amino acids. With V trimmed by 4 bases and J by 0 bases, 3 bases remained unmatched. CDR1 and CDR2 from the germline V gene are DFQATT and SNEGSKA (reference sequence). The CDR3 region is CSATGGVSYEQYF. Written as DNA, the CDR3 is TGCAGTGCTACGGGGGGTGTCTCCTACGAGCAGTACTTC.

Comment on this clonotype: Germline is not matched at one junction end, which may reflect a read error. CDR3 amino acids: CASGLLGAGRTDTQYF. CDR3 sequence (DNA): TGTGCCAGCGGCTTATTAGGAGCGGGGCGCACAGATACGCAGTATTTT. This chain joins TRBV7-3 and TRBJ2-3, with TRBD2 matching over 7 bases. Germline V gene lookup returns CDR1 SGHTA and CDR2 FQGTGA. The CDR3 is made up of 16 amino acids.

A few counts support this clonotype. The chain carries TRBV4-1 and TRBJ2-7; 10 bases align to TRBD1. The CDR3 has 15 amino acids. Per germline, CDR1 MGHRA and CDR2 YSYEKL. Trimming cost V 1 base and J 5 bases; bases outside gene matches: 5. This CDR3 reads CASSQGQGAFNEQYF. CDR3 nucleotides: TGCGCCAGCAGCCAAGGACAGGGGGCTTTCAACGAGCAGTACTTC.